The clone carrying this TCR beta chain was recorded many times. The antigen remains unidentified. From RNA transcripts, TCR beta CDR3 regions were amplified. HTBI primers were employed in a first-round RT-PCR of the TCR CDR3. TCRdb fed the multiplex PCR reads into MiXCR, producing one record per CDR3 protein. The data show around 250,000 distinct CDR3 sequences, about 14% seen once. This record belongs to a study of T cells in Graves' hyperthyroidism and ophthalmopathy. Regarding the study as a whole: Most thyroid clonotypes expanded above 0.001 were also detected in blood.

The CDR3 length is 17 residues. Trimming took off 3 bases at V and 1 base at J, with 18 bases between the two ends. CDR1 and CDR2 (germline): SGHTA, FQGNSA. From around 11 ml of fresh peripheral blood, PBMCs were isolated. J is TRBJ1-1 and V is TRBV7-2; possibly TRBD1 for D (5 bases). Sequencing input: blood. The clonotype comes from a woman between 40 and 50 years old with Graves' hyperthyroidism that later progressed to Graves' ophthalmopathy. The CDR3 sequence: CASSFLAGTLSNTEAFF. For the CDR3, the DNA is TGTGCCAGCAGCTTTCTAGCCGGGACTCTATCGAACACTGAAGCTTTCTTT. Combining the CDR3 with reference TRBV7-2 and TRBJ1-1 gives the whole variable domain GAGVSQSPSNKVTEKGKDVELRCDPISGHTALYWYRQSLGQGLEFLIYFQGNSAPDKSGLPSDRFSAERTGGSVSTLTIQRTQQEDSAVYLCASSFLAGTLSNTEAFFGQGTRLTVV.